This T cell receptor (beta chain) was sequenced for a study of T cells after posttransplantation cyclophosphamide. Germline V CDR1 and CDR2: MNHEY, SVGAGI. The V end was cut by 0 bases, the J end by 6 bases, with 14 bases between. The CDR3 runs 16 residues. On the day of bone marrow donation, the related graft donor provided peripheral blood. Assay used: immunoSEQ multiplex PCR; TCRdb lists only in-frame clones, some missing. The sample lists 15,000 to 20,000 clones, around four fifths seen once, with about 9% in the top ten. The chain carries TRBV6-5 and TRBJ2-2; possibly TRBD2 for D (6 bases). The sample taken for sequencing was memory CD4+ T cells sorted from blood. This TCR was sampled from a man younger than 40 in good health and a related stem cell transplant donor. CDR3 protein: CASSYSAGTQAGELFF. The CDR3 region has the DNA TGTGCCAGCAGTTACTCGGCGGGGACCCAGGCCGGGGAGCTGTTTTTT.